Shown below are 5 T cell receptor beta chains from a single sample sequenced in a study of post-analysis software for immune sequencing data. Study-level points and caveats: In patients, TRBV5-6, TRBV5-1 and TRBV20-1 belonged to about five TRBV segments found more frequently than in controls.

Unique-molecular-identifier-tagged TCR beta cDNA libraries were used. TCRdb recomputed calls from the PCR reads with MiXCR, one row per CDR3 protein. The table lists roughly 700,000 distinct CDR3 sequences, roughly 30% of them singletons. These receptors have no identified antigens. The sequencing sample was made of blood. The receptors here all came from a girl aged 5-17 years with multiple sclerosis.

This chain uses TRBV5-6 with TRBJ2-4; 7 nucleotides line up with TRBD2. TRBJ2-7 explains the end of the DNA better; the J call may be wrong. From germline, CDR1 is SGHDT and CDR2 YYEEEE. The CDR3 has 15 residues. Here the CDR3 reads CASSLPRGLPYEQYF. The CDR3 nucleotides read TGTGCCAGCAGCTTGCCGCGGGGGTTGCCCTACGAGCAGTACTTC.

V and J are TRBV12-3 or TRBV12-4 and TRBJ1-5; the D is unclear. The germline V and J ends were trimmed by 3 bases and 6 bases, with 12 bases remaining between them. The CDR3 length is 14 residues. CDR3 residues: CASSFGPGSQPQHF. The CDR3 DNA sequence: TGTGCCAGCAGTTTTGGGCCAGGCAGTCAGCCCCAGCATTTT.

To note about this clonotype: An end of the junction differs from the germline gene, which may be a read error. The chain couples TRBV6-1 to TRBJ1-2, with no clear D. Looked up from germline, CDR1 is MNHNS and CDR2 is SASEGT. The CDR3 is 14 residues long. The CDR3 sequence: CAGSVTDTNYGYTF. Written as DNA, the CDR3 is TGTGCCGGCAGTGTAACAGACACTAACTATGGCTACACCTTC.

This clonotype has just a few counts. The DNA of the CDR3 is TGTGCCAGCAGTGAACTTAACTATGGCTACACCTTC. Amino acid sequence: CASSELNYGYTF. This chain uses TRBV2 with TRBJ1-2; unclear D gene. Trimming cost V 2 bases and J 1 base, with 2 bases left between them. Germline CDR1 and CDR2: SNHLY and FYNNEI. This CDR3 is 12 amino acids long.

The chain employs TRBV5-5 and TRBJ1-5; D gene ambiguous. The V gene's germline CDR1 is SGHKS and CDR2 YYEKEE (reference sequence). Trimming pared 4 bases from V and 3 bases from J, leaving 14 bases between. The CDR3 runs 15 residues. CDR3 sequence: CASSPTGKINQPQHF. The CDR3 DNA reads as TGTGCCAGCAGCCCCACGGGGAAAATCAATCAGCCCCAGCATTTT.